This T cell receptor beta chain was recorded in a study of T cell responses to AZD1222 COVID-19 vaccine. Study-level points and caveats: Sampling captured repertoires only after the peak T cell response. At baseline, seropositivity was found in only 5 to 7 AZD1222 recipients.

Sequencing was performed with immunoSEQ multiplex PCR; in TCRdb, only in-frame clones are kept and a portion is missing. This table holds around 160,000 clones, roughly 88% found once. Turning to this clone: Its antigen is unknown.

The receptor was isolated from an adult in good health. Sequenced material: peripheral blood, taken on day 0 of AZD1222 vaccination.

The CDR3 DNA reads as TGTGCCATCAGTCCCAGGAACTCTGGGGCCAACGTCCTGACTTTC. This sequence encodes CAISPRNSGANVLTF. The gene calls are TRBV10-3 and TRBJ2-6; D unclear. Germline loops: CDR1 ENHRY, CDR2 SYGVKD. This CDR3 has 15 residues. The V gene lost 5 bases and the J gene lost 0 bases, with 8 bases spanning the gap.